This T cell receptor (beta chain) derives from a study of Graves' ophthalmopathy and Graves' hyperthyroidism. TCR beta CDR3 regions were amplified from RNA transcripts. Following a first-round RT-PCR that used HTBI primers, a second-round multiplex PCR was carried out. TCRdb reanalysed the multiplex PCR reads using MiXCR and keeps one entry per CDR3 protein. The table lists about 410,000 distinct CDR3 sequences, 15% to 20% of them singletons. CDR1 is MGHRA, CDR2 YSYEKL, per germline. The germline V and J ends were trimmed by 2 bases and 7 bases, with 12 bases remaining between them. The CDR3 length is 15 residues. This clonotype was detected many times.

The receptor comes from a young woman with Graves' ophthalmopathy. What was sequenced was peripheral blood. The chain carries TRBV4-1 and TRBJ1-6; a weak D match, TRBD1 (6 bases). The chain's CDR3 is CASSQQQGRNSPLHF. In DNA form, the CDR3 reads TGCGCCAGCAGCCAACAACAGGGCAGGAATTCACCCCTCCACTTT.